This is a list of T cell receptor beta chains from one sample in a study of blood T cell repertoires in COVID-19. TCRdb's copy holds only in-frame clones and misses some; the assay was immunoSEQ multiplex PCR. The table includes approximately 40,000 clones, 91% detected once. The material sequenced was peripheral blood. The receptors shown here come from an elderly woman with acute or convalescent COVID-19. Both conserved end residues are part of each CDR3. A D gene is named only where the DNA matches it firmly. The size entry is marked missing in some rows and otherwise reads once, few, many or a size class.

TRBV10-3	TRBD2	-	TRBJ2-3	TGTGCCATCAGTGAGGAAGGGACTAGCGGGAGCACAGATACGCAGTATTTT	CAISEEGTSGSTDTQYF
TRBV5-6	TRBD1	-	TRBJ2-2	TGTGCCAGCAGCCAAGTGCCTCAGGGGGCAGCCGGGGAGCTGTTTTTT	CASSQVPQGAAGELFF
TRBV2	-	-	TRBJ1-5	TGTGCCAGCAGCAAAGGTGGACTCTGGGGTCAGCCCCAGCATTTT	CASSKGGLWGQPQHF
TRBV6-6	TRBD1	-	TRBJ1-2	TGTGCCAGCAGTTACTCGAACACAGGGGTTGGCTACACCTTC	CASSYSNTGVGYTF
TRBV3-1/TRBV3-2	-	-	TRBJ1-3	TGTGCCAGCAGCCTCGGGACATCGAGCTCTGGAAACACCATATATTTT	CASSLGTSSSGNTIYF
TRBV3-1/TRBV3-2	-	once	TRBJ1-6	TGTGCCAGCAGCCCCTGGAGGGGCTCAGATTCACCCCTCCACTTT	CASSPWRGSDSPLHF
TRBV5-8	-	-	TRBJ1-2	TGTGCCAGCAGCCGACGGCCCGCGGCTAACTATGGCTACACCTTC	CASSRRPAANYGYTF
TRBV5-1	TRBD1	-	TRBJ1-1	TGCGCCAGCAGCAAAACAGGGGGTTACGGGATCGGCACTGAAGCTTTCTTT	CASSKTGGYGIGTEAFF
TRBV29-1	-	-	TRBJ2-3	TGCAGCGTCCGTGGGGGCTCAGATACGCAGTATTTT	CSVRGGSDTQYF
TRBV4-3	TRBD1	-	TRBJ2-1	TGCGCCAGCAGCGTAGACAGGGGACCTTACAATGAGCAGTTCTTC	CASSVDRGPYNEQFF
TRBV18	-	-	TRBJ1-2	TGTGCCAGCTCCGCGGGGGCTAACTATGGCTACACCTTC	CASSAGANYGYTF
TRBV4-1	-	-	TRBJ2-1	TGCGCCAGCAGCCAAGGCATAGCGAGCGACGCTTACAATGAGCAGTTCTTC	CASSQGIASDAYNEQFF
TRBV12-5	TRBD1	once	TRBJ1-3	TGTGCTAGTGGTTCGGGACAGCCTGGAAACACCATATATTTT	CASGSGQPGNTIYF
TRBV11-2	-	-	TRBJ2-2	TGTGCCAGCAGCTTAGTCGTGAACACCGGGGAGCTGTTTTTT	CASSLVVNTGELFF
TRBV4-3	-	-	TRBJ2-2	TGCGCCAGCAGCCAAGAAGCGGTGGCAGTGCTGAACACCGGGGAGCTGTTTTTT	CASSQEAVAVLNTGELFF
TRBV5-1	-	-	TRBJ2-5	TGCGCCAGCAGCTTGGGGGGGCCGCAAGAGACCCAGTACTTC	CASSLGGPQETQYF
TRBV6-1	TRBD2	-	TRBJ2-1	TGTGCCAGCAGTGTCTCCCTTCGCGGGGGGGCGAGCTCCTACAATGAGCAGTTCTTC	CASSVSLRGGASSYNEQFF
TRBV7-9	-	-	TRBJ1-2	TGTGCCAGCAGCTCGTCAGGGCCCTATGGCTACACCTTC	CASSSSGPYGYTF
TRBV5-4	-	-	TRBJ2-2	TGTGCCAGCAGGACTCCGGCCGGGGAGCTGTTTTTT	CASRTPAGELFF
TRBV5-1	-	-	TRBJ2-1	TGCGCCAGCAGCTTCCGGGACAACTACAATGAGCAGTTCTTC	CASSFRDNYNEQFF
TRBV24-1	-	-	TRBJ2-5	TGTGCCACCAGTGCAGCGTCCTCGGAGACCCAGTACTTC	CATSAASSETQYF
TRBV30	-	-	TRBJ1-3	TGTGCCTGGAGCGACCACCCGGGAGGGCTGAACGGAAACACCATATATTTT	CAWSDHPGGLNGNTIYF
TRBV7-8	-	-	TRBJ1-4	TGTGCCAGCAGCTTAGAGGAAGGCCGGCGGGAACTGTTTTTT	CASSLEEGRRELFF
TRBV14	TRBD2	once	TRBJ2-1	TGTGCCAGCAGCCAAGGACTAGCGGGGACTCGCTCCTACAATGAGCAGTTCTTC	CASSQGLAGTRSYNEQFF
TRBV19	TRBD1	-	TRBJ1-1	TGTGCCAGCCTCCCAGGGGGGCAGGGGAGAGCTTTCTTT	CASLPGGQGRAFF
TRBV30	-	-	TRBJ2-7	TGTGCCTGGAGTGTACGCAGGAACTACGAGCAGTACTTC	CAWSVRRNYEQYF
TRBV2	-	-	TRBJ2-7	TGTGCCAGCAAAAGAGGAAGCTCCTACGAGCAGTACTTC	CASKRGSSYEQYF
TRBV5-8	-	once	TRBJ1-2	TGTGCCAGCAGCCTCCGGTTGGGCGGCTACACCTTC	CASSLRLGGYTF
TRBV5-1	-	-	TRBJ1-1	TGCGCCAGCAGCTTAGGGACGGAGGGAACTGAAGCTTTCTTT	CASSLGTEGTEAFF
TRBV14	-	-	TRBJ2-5	TGTGCCAGCAGCCAACAGATTCAAGAGACCCAGTACTTC	CASSQQIQETQYF
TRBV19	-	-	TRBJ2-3	TGTGCCAGTAGTATAGTAGCATGGACAGATACGCAGTATTTT	CASSIVAWTDTQYF
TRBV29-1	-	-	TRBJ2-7	TGCAGCGTTGTGACAGTGTACGAGCAGTACTTC	CSVVTVYEQYF
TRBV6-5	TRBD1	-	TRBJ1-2	TGTGCCAGCAGTTACAGCGCAGGGGGCTCCTACTATGGCTACACCTTC	CASSYSAGGSYYGYTF
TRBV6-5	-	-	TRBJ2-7	TGTGCCAGCCGGCAAAAAGGGCAGGGGTGGCACGAGCAGTACTTC	CASRQKGQGWHEQYF
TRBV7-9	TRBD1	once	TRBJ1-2	TGTGCCAGCCGACGTAGTCGGGACAGATCCTCTAACTATGGCTACACCTTC	CASRRSRDRSSNYGYTF
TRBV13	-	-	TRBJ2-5	TGTGCCAGCAGCCAGCCGGGGGTTGAAGAGACCCAGTACTTC	CASSQPGVEETQYF
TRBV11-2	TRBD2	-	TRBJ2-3	TGTGCCAGCAGCTCAGCTCTAGCGGGGGGGCCCCATACGCAGTATTTT	CASSSALAGGPHTQYF
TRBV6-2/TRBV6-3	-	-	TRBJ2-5	TGTGCCAGCAGTTACTTAGCCTCCGAGACCCAGTACTTC	CASSYLASETQYF
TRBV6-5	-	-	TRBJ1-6	TGTGCCAGCAGTTACTCGCAGATTTCACCCCTCCACTTT	CASSYSQISPLHF
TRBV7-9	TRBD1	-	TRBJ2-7	TGTGCCAGCGCTGTCCCTGGGACAGGGGCCCACGAGCAGTACTTC	CASAVPGTGAHEQYF
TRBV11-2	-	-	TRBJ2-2	TGTGCCAGCAGGAAGTTACTCACCGGGGAGCTGTTTTTT	CASRKLLTGELFF
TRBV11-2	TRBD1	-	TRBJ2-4	TGTGCCAGCAGCTTATGGACAGGGCGTCCGAACATTCAGTACTTC	CASSLWTGRPNIQYF
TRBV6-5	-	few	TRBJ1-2	TGTGCCAGCAGTAGACACGAAGATAACTATGGCTACACCTTC	CASSRHEDNYGYTF
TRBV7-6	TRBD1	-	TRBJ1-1	TGTGCCAGCAGCTCATACAGGGGTACTGAAGCTTTCTTT	CASSSYRGTEAFF
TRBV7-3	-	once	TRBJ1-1	TGTGCCAGCAGCCCTTCGGGTAACACTGAAGCTTTCTTT	CASSPSGNTEAFF
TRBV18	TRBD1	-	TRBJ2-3	TGTGCCAGCTCACCGCCAGGACAGGGGGCAGGCACAGATACGCAGTATTTT	CASSPPGQGAGTDTQYF
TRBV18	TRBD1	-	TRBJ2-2	TGTGCCAGCTCACCCTACACAGGGGCTCTGGGCACCGGGGAGCTGTTTTTT	CASSPYTGALGTGELFF
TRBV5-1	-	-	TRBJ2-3	TGCGCCAGCAGCTTCAGACAGAAACCAGATACGCAGTATTTT	CASSFRQKPDTQYF